This T cell receptor (beta chain) was sequenced during a study of early T cells in non-severe SARS-CoV-2 infection. Study-level information: From unsorted whole blood, bulk RNA was sequenced, and the chains remained unpaired.

Each CDR3 protein is one row after TCRdb ran MiXCR on the 5' RACE reads. The repertoire holds tens of thousands of distinct CDR3 sequences, with approximately 11% as singletons. The TCR comes from an adult who was a healthcare worker with PCR-confirmed SARS-CoV-2 infection or an uninfected control (not recorded which). Sequenced input: whole blood.

The CDR3 bases are TGTGCCACCAGCAGAGATCTCGGACCTCATGGCTACACCTTC. Encoded protein: CATSRDLGPHGYTF. The V and J genes are TRBV15 and TRBJ1-2; D gene uncertain. The V end lost 0 bases, the J end lost 6 bases, and 11 bases lay between the germline ends. Germline values: CDR1 LNHNV, CDR2 YYDKDF (reference sequence). The CDR3 is 14 amino acids. The full variable domain, rest sourced from reference TRBV15 and TRBJ1-2, is DAMVIQNPRYQVTQFGKPVTLSCSQTLNHNVMYWYQQKSSQAPKLLFHYYDKDFNNEADTPDNFQSRRPNTSFCFLDIRSPGLGDTAMYLCATSRDLGPHGYTFGSGTRLTVV.